The present T cell receptor (beta chain) was sequenced within a study of T cell changes during pregnancy in multiple sclerosis. The data were produced by immunoSEQ multiplex PCR, yet TCRdb's version contains in-frame clones alone and is incomplete. The sample includes just over 15,000 clones, approximately 80% seen only once; the top ten take about 17%. Trimming cost V 3 bases and J 8 bases; bases outside gene matches: 6. CDR1 and CDR2 from the germline V gene are SGHNT and YYREEE (reference sequence). This CDR3 spans 15 amino acids. Sequences were derived from CD8+ T cells from peripheral blood mononuclear cells, sampled after pregnancy. J is TRBJ2-1 and V is TRBV5-4, with 12 positions matching TRBD2. The source is a female donor in good health, enrolled as a control in a pregnancy study. In DNA form, the CDR3 reads TGTGCCAGCAGCTCTCTAGCGGGGGGGTTGGATGAGCAGTTCTTC. Its translation: CASSSLAGGLDEQFF.